These 18 T cell receptor beta chains were sequenced from one sample in a study of T cell responses to AZD1222 COVID-19 vaccine. The protocol was immunoSEQ multiplex PCR, while the TCRdb copy is restricted to in-frame clones and leaves out a portion. The sample lists 130,000 to 150,000 clones, 90% to 95% occurring once. Sample: peripheral blood, taken on day 0 of AZD1222 vaccination. The receptors shown here come from an adult in good health.

The chain has TRBV10-3 and TRBJ2-1, with TRBD2 identical over 9 bases. Germline values: CDR1 ENHRY, CDR2 SYGVKD. The CDR3 runs 18 residues. The V segment lost 3 bases and the J segment 2 bases; nucleotides outside the gene matches: 11. The CDR3 spells CAISDPKGPSGTYNEQFF. As DNA, the CDR3 is TGTGCCATCAGTGACCCCAAGGGGCCTAGCGGGACCTACAATGAGCAGTTCTTC.

The genes are TRBV9 and TRBJ2-7; 9 bases agree with TRBD2. The J segment lost 7 bases and the V segment lost 4 bases, leaving 15 bases of the junction unmatched. CDR3 length equals 16 residues. The germline CDR1 and CDR2 sequences are SGDLS and YYNGEE. The CDR3 here is CASSLRVGTSLSEQYF. The CDR3 nucleotides are TGTGCCAGCAGCCTTAGAGTGGGGACTAGCTTGAGTGAGCAGTACTTC.

The chain combines TRBV7-9 with TRBJ2-3; D call uncertain. Germline V lookup: CDR1 SEHNR, CDR2 FQNEAQ (reference sequence). This CDR3 contains 11 residues. Trimming took off 1 base at V and 6 bases at J, with 2 bases between the two ends. CDR3 sequence: CASSLVDTQYF. In DNA, the CDR3 is TGTGCCAGCAGCTTAGTCGATACGCAGTATTTT.

The chain links TRBV5-1 to TRBJ2-2; 9 bases agree with TRBD1. V trimming: 4 bases; J trimming: 4 bases; junction bases outside the gene matches: 8. The CDR3 consists of 16 residues. Germline values: CDR1 SGHRS, CDR2 YFSETQ. The CDR3, as DNA: TGCGCCAGCAGCACCGGGACAGGGACCCCCACCGGGGAGCTGTTTTTT. It codes for CASSTGTGTPTGELFF.

J is TRBJ2-2 and V is TRBV9; 9 positions agree with TRBD2. V was clipped by 4 bases and J by 5 bases; unmatched bases: 9. Germline V gene sequence: CDR1 SGDLS, CDR2 YYNGEE. The CDR3 is 16 amino acids. The DNA for the CDR3 is TGTGCCAGCAGCCCAGCGGGAGGTCGGTTGACCGGGGAGCTGTTTTTT. Its translation is CASSPAGGRLTGELFF.

This chain connects TRBV2 to TRBJ2-7; 11 bases are a match to TRBD2. This CDR3 has 16 amino acids. V was pared by 4 bases and J by 3 bases, with 8 bases of the junction left unmatched. The germline gives CDR1 SNHLY, CDR2 FYNNEI. The CDR3 region has the DNA TGTGCCAGCAGTGGGGTTAGCGGGGGGGCGAACTACGAGCAGTACTTC. Protein: CASSGVSGGANYEQYF. Together with reference TRBV2 and TRBJ2-7, the CDR3 gives the full variable domain: EPEVTQTPSHQVTQMGQEVILRCVPISNHLYFYWYRQILGQKVEFLVSFYNNEISEKSEIFDDQFSVERPDGSNFTLKIRSTKLEDSAMYFCASSGVSGGANYEQYFGPGTRLTVT.

The chain has TRBV7-2 and TRBJ1-1; D is possibly TRBD1 (5 bases). The germline gives CDR1 SGHTA, CDR2 FQGNSA. Trimming took 3 bases from V and 3 from J, leaving 14 bases between them. The CDR3 is made up of 15 amino acids. CDR3 in DNA: TGTGCCAGCAGCTTTCTCCGGGGGAGAGACACTGAAGCTTTCTTT. Translating gives CASSFLRGRDTEAFF.

V is TRBV5-5 and J is TRBJ1-6; unclear D gene. Trimming left V 0 bases short and J 8 bases short, with 6 bases between. Germline V gene lookup returns CDR1 SGHKS and CDR2 YYEKEE (reference sequence). The CDR3 consists of 13 residues. The CDR3 DNA is TGTGCCAGCAGCTTGGCTAGGGATTCACCCCTCCACTTT. It encodes CASSLARDSPLHF.

The chain uses TRBV24-1 and TRBJ2-1; TRBD2 matches 9 bases. This CDR3 has 15 residues. J lost 9 bases, V lost 3 bases, and 8 bases had no gene match. Germline V gene lookup returns CDR1 KGHDR and CDR2 SFDVKD. CDR3 nucleotides: TGTGCCACCAGTGATCCTAGCGGGACTTTGCGTGAGCAGTTCTTC. Encoded protein: CATSDPSGTLREQFF.

This clone showed up just once. J is TRBJ1-4 and V is TRBV6-5; weak D call: TRBD1 (6 bases). Deletions cut 8 bases from V and 3 bases from J, with 10 bases between. This CDR3 region has 13 residues. The germline V gene has CDR1 MNHEY and CDR2 SVGAGI. CDR3: CASRGAPNEKLFF. The CDR3 region has the DNA TGTGCCAGCCGGGGGGCCCCTAATGAAAAACTGTTTTTT.

V usage is TRBV2 and J usage is TRBJ1-5; D remains unclear. This CDR3 comprises 13 residues. Trimming cost V 4 bases and J 4 bases, with 8 bases left between them. Germline V gene data show CDR1 as SNHLY and CDR2 as FYNNEI. CDR3 amino acids: CASSGALNQPQHF. The CDR3 coding sequence is TGTGCCAGCAGTGGCGCTCTAAATCAGCCCCAGCATTTT.

V is TRBV5-1 and J is TRBJ2-1; TRBD2 might be the D (6 bases). Germline assignment: CDR1 SGHRS and CDR2 YFSETQ. The CDR3 length is 14 residues. V shed 6 bases and J shed 4 bases, with 14 bases lying between them. The CDR3 nucleotides read TGCGCCAGCACCTCCGGGACTCAATACAATGAGCAGTTCTTC. This codes for CASTSGTQYNEQFF.

The chain carries TRBV6-5 and TRBJ1-1; maybe TRBD1 (5 bases). The CDR3 loop spans 15 amino acids. The germline V gene has CDR1 MNHEY and CDR2 SVGAGI. V lost 4 bases and J lost 1, with 13 bases in between. CDR3 sequence: CASSLTTAWNTEAFF. The CDR3 DNA is TGTGCCAGCAGTTTGACGACAGCCTGGAACACTGAAGCTTTCTTT.

This chain joins TRBV7-9 and TRBJ1-5, with TRBD1 matching over 7 bases. After removal of 1 base from V and 4 bases from J, the junction contained 4 bases not matched to a gene. The CDR3 runs to 15 residues. Germline CDR1 is SEHNR and CDR2 is FQNEAQ (reference sequence). The CDR3 region is CASSLGDSQNQPQHF. CDR3 nucleotides: TGTGCCAGCAGCTTAGGGGACAGCCAGAATCAGCCCCAGCATTTT.

The rearrangement uses TRBV18 and TRBJ1-2; maybe TRBD1 (6 bases). With 2 bases removed from V and 4 bases from J, the gap between germline ends came to 11 bases. Germline V gene lookup returns CDR1 KGHSH and CDR2 LQKENI. The CDR3 is 14 residues long. This CDR3 is CASSPTTGLYGYTF. CDR3 bases: TGTGCCAGCTCACCAACAACAGGGCTCTATGGCTACACCTTC.

V gene TRBV27 combines with J gene TRBJ1-5; 9 bases align to TRBD1. Unmatched junction bases numbered 3, after V lost 5 bases and J lost 4 bases. The CDR3 runs to 14 residues. Germline values: CDR1 MNHEY, CDR2 SMNVEV (reference sequence). As DNA, the CDR3 is TGTGCCAGCAGTGGGGGACAGGGTAATCAGCCCCAGCATTTT. This gives the protein CASSGGQGNQPQHF.

Note on this clone: Other DNA sequences in the same sample also yield this CDR3. V and J are TRBV9 and TRBJ2-2, with D hard to call. The germline V gene encodes CDR1 SGDLS and CDR2 YYNGEE. The CDR3 is made up of 14 amino acids. Trimming pared 1 base from V and 2 bases from J, leaving 6 bases between. The CDR3 sequence: CASSVRTNTGELFF. The CDR3 coding sequence is TGTGCCAGCAGCGTAAGGACCAACACCGGGGAGCTGTTTTTT. The entire variable domain, with the rest obtained from reference TRBV9 and TRBJ2-2, is as follows: DSGVTQTPKHLITATGQRVTLRCSPRSGDLSVYWYQQSLDQGLQFLIQYYNGEERAKGNILERFSAQQFPDLHSELNLSSLELGDSALYFCASSVRTNTGELFFGEGSRLTVL.

On this clone: The sample has other DNA sequences that encode this CDR3 too. The chain combines TRBV5-1 with TRBJ1-2; D gene ambiguous. Germline V gene sequence: CDR1 SGHRS, CDR2 YFSETQ. Trimming left V 0 bases short and J 2 bases short, with 5 bases between. This CDR3 is 13 amino acids long. The CDR3 reads CASSLEGNYGYTF. The CDR3 DNA sequence: TGCGCCAGCAGCTTGGAAGGGAACTATGGCTACACCTTC.